The T cell receptor (beta chain) under discussion was sequenced for a study of vaccination and CD4 T cells after COVID-19. At the level of the study: Post-COVID draws followed diagnosis by a median around 100 days (range 35 to 161). Median time from second vaccine dose to sampling was roughly 76 days (14 to 241). Cultures acting as controls obtained a CEFX pool, an HIV-1 Nef pool, or no peptide.

Treatment here: approximately nine-day PBMC culture with coronavirus spike peptide pools or control peptides (ViraFEST assay). The CDR3 runs 15 residues. J lost 9 bases, V lost 8 bases, and 13 bases had no gene match. The germline CDR1 and CDR2 sequences are SGHTA and FQGNSA. Notes on this clonotype: The antigen remains undetermined.

Once obtained from cultured CD4+ T cells, the DNA was sequenced using the Oncomine TCR Beta short-read assay. From the PCR reads, TCRdb called clonotypes with MiXCR, one entry per CDR3 protein. The sample records approximately 10,000 distinct CDR3 sequences, 76% being singletons. Specimen: CD4+ T cells from blood, cultured in vitro. V gene TRBV7-2 combines with J gene TRBJ2-1; 10 bases agree with TRBD2. The sequence came from a human donor who had recovered from COVID-19. CDR3 protein: CASQGEAGGHREQFF. Written as DNA, the CDR3 is TGTGCCAGCCAGGGGGAAGCGGGGGGGCATCGTGAGCAGTTCTTC.